Given below is one T cell receptor (beta chain) in context. The data are from a study of T cell responses to AZD1222 COVID-19 vaccine. From germline, CDR1 is MNHEY and CDR2 SMNVEV (reference sequence). The CDR3 totals 16 residues. The J segment lost 0 bases and the V segment lost 5 bases, leaving 5 bases of the junction unmatched. The repertoire was sequenced with immunoSEQ multiplex PCR; TCRdb's copy has only in-frame clones and lacks some. The table has around 130,000 clones, roughly 94% seen once. The source of this sequence is an adult in good health. The chain combines TRBV27 with TRBJ2-1; 9 nucleotides line up with TRBD2. The sample was peripheral blood, taken on day 0 of AZD1222 vaccination. The CDR3 spells CASSPLRGGSYNEQFF. The CDR3 DNA is TGTGCCAGCAGTCCCCTGCGGGGGGGCTCCTACAATGAGCAGTTCTTC.